These 11 T cell receptor beta chains were all obtained from the same sample, sequenced in a study of glioma-infiltrating T cells (TCRdb year 2016). The sequencing machine was an Illumina MiSeq. TCR alpha and beta CDR3 regions were amplified with the iRepertoire nested amplicon-rescue multiplex PCR (arm-PCR) platform from RNA. TCRdb reran the public reads through fastp at Q25 and MiXCR, keeping productive beta chains. All rows with the same CDR3 protein become a single entry with the most common DNA and genes. Present in this sample are 150,000 to 200,000 distinct CDR3 sequences, around 40% of which were seen just once. About 5.2% of the sample comes from the top ten. Material for sequencing was glioma tissue, nonneoplastic brain tissue, or PBMCs (not recorded which). The source of these receptors is a human donor with low-grade glioma or glioblastoma, undergoing nonglioma brain surgery, or in good health (not recorded which).

The sample holds many counts of this clonotype. This chain uses TRBV7-9 with TRBJ1-2; possible D gene TRBD1, 5 bases. Per germline, CDR1 SEHNR and CDR2 FQNEAQ (reference sequence). This CDR3 comprises 14 residues. The V end lost 5 bases, the J end lost 3 bases, and 13 bases lay between the germline ends. CDR3 residues: CASSKGQGDYGYTF. CDR3 nucleotides: TGTGCCAGCAGCAAAGGACAAGGCGACTATGGCTACACCTTC.

The chain recombines TRBV5-4 with TRBJ2-2; D is unclear. The CDR3 contains 15 residues. The ends were cut back, 1 base at V and 3 bases at J, with 10 bases in the middle. CDR1 SGHNT and CDR2 YYREEE come from the germline V gene (reference sequence). The CDR3 region is CASSLTSWYTGELFF. As DNA, the CDR3 is TGTGCCAGCAGCTTGACGAGTTGGTACACCGGGGAGCTGTTTTTT.

Concerning this clonotype itself: A much larger clone differs from this one at a single base, so this may be a read error. The chain uses TRBV28 and TRBJ2-3; 9 nucleotides line up with TRBD1. The CDR3 is 16 residues long. Germline V lookup: CDR1 MDHEN, CDR2 SYDVKM. The CDR3: CASKSLPGQGADTKYF. CDR3 in DNA: TGTGCCAGCAAAAGTCTGCCGGGACAGGGCGCAGATACGAAGTATTTT. The full variable domain, its missing parts supplied by reference TRBV28 and TRBJ2-3, is DVKVTQSSRYLVKRTGEKVFLECVQDMDHENMFWYRQDPGLGLRLIYFSYDVKMKEKGDIPEGYSVSREKKERFSLILESASTNQTSMYLCASKSLPGQGADTKYFGPGTRLTVL.

A remark on this clonotype: This may stem from a read error, because a much larger clone lies one nucleotide away. This chain links TRBV7-2 with TRBJ2-1, with 7 bases matching TRBD1. This CDR3 contains 14 residues. Germline values: CDR1 SGHTA, CDR2 FQGNSA. The J segment lost 10 bases and the V segment lost 5 bases, leaving 11 bases of the junction unmatched. DNA of the CDR3: TGTGCCAGCAGCCGAACGTCGGGACAGAAGGAGCAGTTCTTC. Protein: CASSRTSGQKEQFF.

This clonotype was recorded many times. The chain is built from TRBV6-1 and TRBJ2-1, with TRBD2 as a possible D gene (6 bases). CDR1 is MNHNS and CDR2 is SASEGT in the germline V gene. V shed 5 bases and J shed 5 bases, with 10 bases lying between them. This CDR3 is built from 13 residues. The CDR3 spells CASSRRLDNEQFF. The CDR3 DNA reads TGTGCCAGCAGTCGGAGACTAGACAATGAGCAGTTCTTC.

There are many counts of this clonotype. The rearrangement joins TRBV28 to TRBJ1-1, with D hard to call. V lost 1 base to trimming and J lost 1 base, with 13 bases between them. Looked up from germline, CDR1 is MDHEN and CDR2 is SYDVKM. The CDR3 has 16 residues. CDR3 sequence: CASSLLGLRQNTEAFF. The DNA for the CDR3 is TGTGCCAGCAGTTTATTAGGTCTTCGGCAGAACACTGAAGCTTTCTTT.

Of note for this clonotype: A much more abundant neighbour one base away suggests this may be a read error. The chain is built from TRBV2 and TRBJ2-1; D gene uncertain. With 4 bases removed from V and 8 bases from J, the gap between germline ends came to 9 bases. CDR1 and CDR2 from the germline V gene are SNHLY and FYNNEI. This CDR3 is 12 amino acids long. The CDR3 nucleotides are TGTGCCAGCAGTGCCACTTGCTATGAGCAGTTCTTC. Encoded protein: CASSATCYEQFF.

Remarks on this clonotype: A much larger clone differs by one base, so this may be a read error. The DNA for the CDR3 is TGCAGTGCTAGAGATTCTAAGAGCACAGATAAGCAGTATTTT. Encoded protein: CSARDSKSTDKQYF. V and J are TRBV20-1 and TRBJ2-3; D gene ambiguous. The germline CDR1 and CDR2 sequences are DFQATT and SNEGSKA (reference sequence). The CDR3 consists of 14 residues.

The chain has TRBV19 and TRBJ1-5; D remains unclear. Per the germline V gene, CDR1 is LNHDA and CDR2 is SQIVND (reference sequence). The CDR3 has 14 residues. V was clipped by 5 bases and J by 8 bases, with 16 bases between them. The CDR3 sequence: CASSVSGIYKPQHF. The CDR3 nucleotides read TGTGCCAGTAGTGTCTCCGGGATTTATAAGCCCCAGCATTTT.

Comment on this clonotype: This clone may be a read error of a much larger clone one base away. The chain links TRBV20-1 to TRBJ1-5; no clear D gene. The germline V and J ends were trimmed by 3 bases and 7 bases, with 13 bases remaining between them. Looked up from germline, CDR1 is DFQATT and CDR2 is SNEGSKA (reference sequence). The CDR3 has 13 residues. This chain's CDR3 is CSASKGSGQPQHF. The CDR3 nucleotides are TGCAGTGCTAGTAAGGGCAGCGGCCAGCCCCAGCATTTT.

As concerns this clonotype: This may stem from a read error, because a much larger clone lies one nucleotide away. V and J are TRBV2 and TRBJ2-1; weak D call: TRBD2 (5 bases). Trimming removed 8 bases at V and 2 bases at J, with 10 bases between. The CDR3 consists of 13 residues. Germline assignment: CDR1 SNHLY and CDR2 FYNNEI. The CDR3 protein is CASRSGAYNEQFF. The CDR3, as DNA: TGTGCCAGCCGAAGCGGAGCCTACAATGAGCAGTTCTTC.